This T cell receptor (beta chain) was recovered during a study of blood T cell repertoires in COVID-19. Study as a whole: The United States, Italy and Spain supplied acute and convalescent COVID-19 samples. T cells, B-cell-depleted T cells, or PBMCs supplied cDNA or gDNA.

The CDR3 runs to 18 residues. The V gene lost 1 base and the J gene lost 7 bases, with 22 bases spanning the gap. Germline V gene sequence: CDR1 KGHDR, CDR2 SFDVKD. Source study methods: How many nucleated cells were present was estimated from reference gene primer amplification. The protocol was immunoSEQ multiplex PCR, while the TCRdb copy is restricted to in-frame clones and leaves out a portion. From that table come the V and J calls and clone size; the DNA was used to work out D and trimming. In the table there are 35,000 or so clones, over 75% of which are singletons. Input material: peripheral blood. The chain employs TRBV24-1 and TRBJ1-5, with D uncertain. This TCR derives from an elderly man with active or convalescent COVID-19. CDR3 in DNA: TGTGCCACCAGTGATTTTCCAGGCGCCGCTAAGGCATTGCAGCCCCAGCATTTT. This translates into CATSDFPGAAKALQPQHF.